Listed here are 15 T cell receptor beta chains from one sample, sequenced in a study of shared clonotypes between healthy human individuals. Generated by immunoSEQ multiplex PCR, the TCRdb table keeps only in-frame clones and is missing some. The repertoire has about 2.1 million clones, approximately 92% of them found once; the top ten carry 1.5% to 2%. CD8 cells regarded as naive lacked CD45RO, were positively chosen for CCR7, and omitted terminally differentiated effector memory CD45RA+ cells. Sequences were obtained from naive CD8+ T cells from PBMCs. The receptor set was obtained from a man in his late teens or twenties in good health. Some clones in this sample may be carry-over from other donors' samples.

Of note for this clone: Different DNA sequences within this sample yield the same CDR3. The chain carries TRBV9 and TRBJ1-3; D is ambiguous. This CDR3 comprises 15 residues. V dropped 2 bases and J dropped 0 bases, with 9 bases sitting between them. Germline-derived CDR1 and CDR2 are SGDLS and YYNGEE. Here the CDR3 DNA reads TGTGCCAGCAGCGTCAGTGGAAGCTCTGGAAACACCATATATTTT. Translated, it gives CASSVSGSSGNTIYF.

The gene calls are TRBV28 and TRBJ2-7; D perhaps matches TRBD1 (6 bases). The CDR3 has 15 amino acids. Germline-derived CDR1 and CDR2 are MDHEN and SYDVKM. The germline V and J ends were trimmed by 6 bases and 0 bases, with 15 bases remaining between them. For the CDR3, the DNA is TGTGCCAGCAGGACCGGGACGGACAGCTCCTACGAGCAGTACTTC. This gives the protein CASRTGTDSSYEQYF.

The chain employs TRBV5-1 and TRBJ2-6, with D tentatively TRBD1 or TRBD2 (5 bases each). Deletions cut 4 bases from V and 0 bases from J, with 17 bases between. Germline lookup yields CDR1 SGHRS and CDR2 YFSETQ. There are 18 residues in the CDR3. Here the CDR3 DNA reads TGCGCCAGCAGCCTACAGGACTCGGGGCCCTCTGGGGCCAACGTCCTGACTTTC. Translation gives CASSLQDSGPSGANVLTF.

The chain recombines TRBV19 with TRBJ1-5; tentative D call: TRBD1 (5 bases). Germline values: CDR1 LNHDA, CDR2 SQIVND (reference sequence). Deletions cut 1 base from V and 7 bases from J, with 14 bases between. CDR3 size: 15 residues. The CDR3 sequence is CASSIGPGVGQPQHF. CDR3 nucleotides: TGTGCCAGTAGTATAGGACCGGGGGTCGGACAGCCCCAGCATTTT.

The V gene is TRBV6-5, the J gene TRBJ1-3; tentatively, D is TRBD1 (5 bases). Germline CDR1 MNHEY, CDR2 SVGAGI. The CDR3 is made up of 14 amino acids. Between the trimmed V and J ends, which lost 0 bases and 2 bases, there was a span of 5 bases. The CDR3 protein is CASSYSGAGNTIYF. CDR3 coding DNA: TGTGCCAGCAGTTACTCAGGGGCTGGAAACACCATATATTTT.

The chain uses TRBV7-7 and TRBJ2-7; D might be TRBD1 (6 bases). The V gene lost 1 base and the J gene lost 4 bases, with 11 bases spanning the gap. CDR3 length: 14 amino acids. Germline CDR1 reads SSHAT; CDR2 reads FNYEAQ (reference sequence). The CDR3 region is CASSLGGRGYEQYF. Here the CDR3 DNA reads TGTGCCAGCAGCTTAGGCGGCAGGGGATACGAGCAGTACTTC.

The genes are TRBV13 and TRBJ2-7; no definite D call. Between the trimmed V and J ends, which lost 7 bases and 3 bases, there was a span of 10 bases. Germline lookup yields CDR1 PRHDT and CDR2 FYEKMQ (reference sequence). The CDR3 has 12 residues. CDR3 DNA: TGTGCCAGCACCACGAAGGGCTACGAGCAGTACTTC. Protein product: CASTTKGYEQYF.

CDR3: CASRKGAGPYTDTQYF. CDR3 bases: TGTGCCAGCAGAAAAGGGGCGGGACCCTACACAGATACGCAGTATTTT. This chain links TRBV7-9 with TRBJ2-3; TRBD2 might be the D (6 bases). The CDR3 extends over 16 amino acids. From germline, CDR1 is SEHNR and CDR2 FQNEAQ (reference sequence). Trimming removed 6 bases at V and 2 bases at J, with 18 bases between.

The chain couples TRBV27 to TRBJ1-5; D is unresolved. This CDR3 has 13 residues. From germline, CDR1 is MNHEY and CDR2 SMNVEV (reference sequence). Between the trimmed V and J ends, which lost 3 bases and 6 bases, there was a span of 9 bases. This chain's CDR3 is CASSFEEGQPQHF. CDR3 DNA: TGTGCCAGCAGTTTCGAGGAGGGTCAGCCCCAGCATTTT.

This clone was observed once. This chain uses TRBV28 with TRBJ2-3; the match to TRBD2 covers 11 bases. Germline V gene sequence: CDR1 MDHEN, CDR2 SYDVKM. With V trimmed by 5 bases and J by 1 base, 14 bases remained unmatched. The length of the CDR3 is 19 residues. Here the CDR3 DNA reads TGTGCCAGCAGTCCGGGACTAGCGGAGGTGGAGGTGGGCACAGATACGCAGTATTTT. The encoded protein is CASSPGLAEVEVGTDTQYF.

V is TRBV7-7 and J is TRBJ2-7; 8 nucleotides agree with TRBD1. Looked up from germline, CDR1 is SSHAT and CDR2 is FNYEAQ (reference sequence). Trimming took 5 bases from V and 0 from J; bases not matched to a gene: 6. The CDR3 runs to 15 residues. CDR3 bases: TGTGCCAGCAGCCCCGGGACAGGTGTCTCCTACGAGCAGTACTTC. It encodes CASSPGTGVSYEQYF. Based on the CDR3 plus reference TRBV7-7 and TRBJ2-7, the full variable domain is GAGVSQSPRYKVTKRGQDVTLRCDPISSHATLYWYQQALGQGPEFLTYFNYEAQPDKSGLPSDRFSAERPEGSISTLTIQRTEQRDSAMYRCASSPGTGVSYEQYFGPGTRLTVT.

The CDR3 spells CASSPRGYSYEQYF. The CDR3 bases are TGTGCCAGCAGCCCGCGCGGCTACTCCTACGAGCAGTACTTC. V usage is TRBV7-9 and J usage is TRBJ2-7; no firm D call. V was clipped by 5 bases and J by 0 bases, with 11 bases between them. Germline V gene lookup returns CDR1 SEHNR and CDR2 FQNEAQ (reference sequence). The CDR3 length is 14 residues.

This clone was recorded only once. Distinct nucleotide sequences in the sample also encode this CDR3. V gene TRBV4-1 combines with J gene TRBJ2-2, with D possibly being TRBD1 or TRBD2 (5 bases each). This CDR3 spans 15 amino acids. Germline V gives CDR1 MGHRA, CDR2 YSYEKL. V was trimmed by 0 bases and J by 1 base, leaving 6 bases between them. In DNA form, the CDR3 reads TGCGCCAGCAGCCAAGATGGGGGGAACACCGGGGAGCTGTTTTTT. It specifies CASSQDGGNTGELFF.

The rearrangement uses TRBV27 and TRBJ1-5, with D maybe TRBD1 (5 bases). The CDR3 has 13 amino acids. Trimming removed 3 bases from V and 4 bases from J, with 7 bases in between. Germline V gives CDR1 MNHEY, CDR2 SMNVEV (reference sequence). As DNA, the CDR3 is TGTGCCAGCAGTTTGACAGCTAATCAGCCCCAGCATTTT. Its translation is CASSLTANQPQHF.

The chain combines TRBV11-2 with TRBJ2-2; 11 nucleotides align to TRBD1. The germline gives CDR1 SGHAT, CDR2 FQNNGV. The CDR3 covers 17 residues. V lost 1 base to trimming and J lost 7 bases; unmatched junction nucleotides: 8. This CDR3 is CASSLVGGQGAHGELFF. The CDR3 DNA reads TGTGCCAGCAGCTTAGTGGGTGGACAGGGGGCTCACGGGGAGCTGTTTTTT.